This TCR beta chain originates from a study of T-cell reconstitution after alpha-beta-depleted transplantation in children. A library of TCRbeta sequences, prepared with unique molecular identifiers, was generated. TCRdb reprocessed the PCR reads via MiXCR and lists one record per CDR3 protein. The data show 500,000 to 600,000 distinct CDR3 sequences, around 19% seen once. There are a few counts of this clonotype. J gave up 6 bases and V 7 bases, and 4 bases lay outside the gene matches. The germline CDR1 and CDR2 sequences are SGHRS and YFSETQ. This CDR3 has 13 residues. This TCR was sampled from a human donor who donated a stem cell graft to a child with acute lymphoblastic leukemia. The material was PBMCs from the stem cell graft donor, obtained from the stem cell graft. This chain uses TRBV5-1 with TRBJ1-6; 7 bases fit TRBD1. In nucleotides, the CDR3 is TGCGCCAGCGCCTACAGGGGTAATTCACCCCTCCACTTT. As protein: CASAYRGNSPLHF.